This T cell receptor beta chain is from a study of blood T cells in healthy people across ages. Germline lookup yields CDR1 LGHNA and CDR2 YSLEER. CDR3 length equals 16 residues. V lost 0 bases and J 0 bases, leaving 10 bases between the germline ends. The use of a sample-barcoded 5' primer and a J-beta primer mix characterized a second PCR of about 6 to 11 cycles. TCRdb processed the 5' RACE reads anew with MiXCR; each CDR3 protein has one entry. The sample holds over 1,500,000 distinct CDR3 sequences, just under 50% seen once. This receptor was obtained from a woman in her forties in good health. The rearrangement joins TRBV4-3 to TRBJ2-3; the D is unclear. Sequenced sample: blood. The CDR3 protein is CASSQDRLLSTDTQYF. CDR3 DNA: TGCGCCAGCAGCCAAGACAGGCTACTTAGCACAGATACGCAGTATTTT.